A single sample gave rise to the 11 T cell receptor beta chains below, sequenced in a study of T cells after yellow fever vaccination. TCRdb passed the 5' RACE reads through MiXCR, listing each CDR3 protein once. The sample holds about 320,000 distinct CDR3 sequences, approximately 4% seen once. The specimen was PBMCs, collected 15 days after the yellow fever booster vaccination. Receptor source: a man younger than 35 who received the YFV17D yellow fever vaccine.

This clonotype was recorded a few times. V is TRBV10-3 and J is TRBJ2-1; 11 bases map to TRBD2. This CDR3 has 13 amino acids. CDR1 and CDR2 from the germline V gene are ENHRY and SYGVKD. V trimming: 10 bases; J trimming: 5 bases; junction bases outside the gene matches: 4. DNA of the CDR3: TGTGCCACCACTAGCGGGGGAAACAATGAGCAGTTCTTC. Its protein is CATTSGGNNEQFF.

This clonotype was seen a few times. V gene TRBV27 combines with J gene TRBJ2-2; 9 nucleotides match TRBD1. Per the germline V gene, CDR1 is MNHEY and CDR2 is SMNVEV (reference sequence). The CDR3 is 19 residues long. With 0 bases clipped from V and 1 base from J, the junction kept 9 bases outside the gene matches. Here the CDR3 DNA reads TGTGCCAGCAGTTTATCGATACAGGGGGCGACCTTGAACACCGGGGAGCTGTTTTTT. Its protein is CASSLSIQGATLNTGELFF.

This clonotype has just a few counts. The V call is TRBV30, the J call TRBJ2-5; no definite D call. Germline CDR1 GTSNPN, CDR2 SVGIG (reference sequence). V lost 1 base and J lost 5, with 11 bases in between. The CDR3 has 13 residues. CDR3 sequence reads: CAWSGEGKETQYF. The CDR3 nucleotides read TGTGCCTGGAGTGGAGAAGGGAAGGAGACCCAGTACTTC.

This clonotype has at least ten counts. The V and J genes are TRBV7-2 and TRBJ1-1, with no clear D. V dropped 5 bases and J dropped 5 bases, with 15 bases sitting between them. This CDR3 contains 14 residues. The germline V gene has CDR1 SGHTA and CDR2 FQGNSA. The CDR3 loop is CASSAATPPTEAFF. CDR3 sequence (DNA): TGTGCCAGCAGCGCCGCCACCCCGCCGACTGAAGCTTTCTTT.

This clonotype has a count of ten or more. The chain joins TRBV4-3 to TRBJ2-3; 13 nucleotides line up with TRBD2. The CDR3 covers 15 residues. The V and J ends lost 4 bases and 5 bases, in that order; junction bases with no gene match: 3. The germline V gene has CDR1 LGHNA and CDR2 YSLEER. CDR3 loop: CASSRTSGGGDTQYF. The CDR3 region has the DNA TGCGCCAGCAGCCGGACTAGCGGGGGTGGAGATACGCAGTATTTT.

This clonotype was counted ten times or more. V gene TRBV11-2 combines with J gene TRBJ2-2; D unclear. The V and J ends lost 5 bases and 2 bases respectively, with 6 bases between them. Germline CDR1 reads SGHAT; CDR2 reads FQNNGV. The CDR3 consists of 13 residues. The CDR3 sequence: CASSEQNTGELFF. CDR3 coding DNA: TGTGCCAGCAGCGAACAAAACACCGGGGAGCTGTTTTTT.

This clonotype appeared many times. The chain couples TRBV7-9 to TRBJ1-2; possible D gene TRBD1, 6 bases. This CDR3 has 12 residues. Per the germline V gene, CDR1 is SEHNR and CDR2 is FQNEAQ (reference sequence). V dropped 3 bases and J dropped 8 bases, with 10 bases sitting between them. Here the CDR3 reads CASSLDSYGYTF. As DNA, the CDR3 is TGTGCCAGCAGCTTGGACAGCTACGGCTACACCTTC.

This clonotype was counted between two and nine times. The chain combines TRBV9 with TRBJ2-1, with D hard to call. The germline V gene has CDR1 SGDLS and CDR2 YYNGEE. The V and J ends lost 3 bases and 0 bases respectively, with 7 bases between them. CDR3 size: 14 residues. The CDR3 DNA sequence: TGTGCCAGCAGCGGGGGTAGCTCCTACAATGAGCAGTTCTTC. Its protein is CASSGGSSYNEQFF.

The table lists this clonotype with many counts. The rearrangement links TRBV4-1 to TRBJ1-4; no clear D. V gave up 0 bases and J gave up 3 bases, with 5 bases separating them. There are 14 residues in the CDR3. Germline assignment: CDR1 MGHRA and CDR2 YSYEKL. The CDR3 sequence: CASSQDTANEKLFF. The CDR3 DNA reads TGCGCCAGCAGCCAAGATACCGCTAATGAAAAACTGTTTTTT.

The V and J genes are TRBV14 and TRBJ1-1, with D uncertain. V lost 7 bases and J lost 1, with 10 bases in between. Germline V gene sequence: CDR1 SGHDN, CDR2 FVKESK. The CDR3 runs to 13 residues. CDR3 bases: TGTGCCAGCACCCCTGCAGCGAACACTGAAGCTTTCTTT. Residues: CASTPAANTEAFF.

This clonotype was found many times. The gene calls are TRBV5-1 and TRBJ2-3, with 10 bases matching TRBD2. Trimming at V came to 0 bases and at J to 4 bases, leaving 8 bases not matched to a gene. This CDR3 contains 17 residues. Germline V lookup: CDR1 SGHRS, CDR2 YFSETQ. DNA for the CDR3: TGCGCCAGCAGCTTGGCCCGCAATAGCGGGGGGTCAGATACGCAGTATTTT. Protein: CASSLARNSGGSDTQYF.